This TCR beta chain was documented in a study of CD4 T cells in relation to SARS-CoV-2 and coronaviruses. TCRdb's copy holds only in-frame clones and misses some; the assay was immunoSEQ multiplex PCR. The data hold some 35,000 clones, with about four fifths observed a single time. Details on this clone: Its target is unknown. Relative to the germline gene, one junction end is altered; a read error may explain this.

The CDR3 is made up of 14 amino acids. Germline loops: CDR1 MNHNS, CDR2 SASEGT. The source material was naive CD4+ T cells from PBMCs, cultured in vitro. Noted subset: naive CD4+ T cells isolated by negative enrichment. The chain couples TRBV6-1 to TRBJ1-5; a possible D gene is TRBD1 (5 bases). The receptor was isolated from an adult with COVID-19. The CDR3 sequence is CASREAPPGAAQHF. The CDR3 region has the DNA TGTGCCAGCAGAGAAGCTCCACCCGGGGCGGCCCAGCATTTT.